One and the same sample provided the 20 T cell receptor beta chains below, sequenced in a study of cytomegalovirus exposure and HLA in healthy donors. PCR involved 60 Vbeta and 13 Jbeta primers. Sequenced by immunoSEQ multiplex PCR; TCRdb stores in-frame clones only, minus some. The data hold more than 100,000 clones, with approximately 9% observed a single time. Material for sequencing was PBMCs. The receptor set was obtained from a woman aged 40 to 50 in good health and CMV-seropositive.

The V and J genes are TRBV5-5 and TRBJ2-1; TRBD2 is a possible D gene (6 bases). Per the germline V gene, CDR1 is SGHKS and CDR2 is YYEKEE (reference sequence). With 1 base removed from V and 8 bases from J, the gap between germline ends came to 31 bases. This CDR3 spans 20 amino acids. The CDR3 loop is CASSLRLHTVPSAPAYEQFF. The CDR3 DNA reads as TGTGCCAGCAGCTTGAGGCTACACACCGTACCTAGCGCCCCTGCATATGAGCAGTTCTTC.

This clone was recorded a few times. The chain employs TRBV5-6 and TRBJ2-7; 7 bases line up with TRBD1. CDR1 is SGHDT and CDR2 is YYEEEE in the germline V gene. J was trimmed by 3 bases and V by 2 bases; bases with no gene match: 5. The CDR3 has 14 amino acids. CDR3 in amino acids: CASSFTGAVYEQYF. CDR3 sequence (DNA): TGTGCCAGCAGCTTTACAGGGGCCGTCTACGAGCAGTACTTC.

The chain carries TRBV4-1 and TRBJ2-5, with D perhaps matching TRBD2 (5 bases). The V end lost 5 bases, the J end lost 1 base, and 11 bases lay between the germline ends. The CDR3 runs 14 residues. Germline V lookup: CDR1 MGHRA, CDR2 YSYEKL. The CDR3 is CASSVDRGQETQYF. CDR3 DNA: TGCGCCAGCAGCGTCGACCGGGGCCAAGAGACCCAGTACTTC.

At least ten counts were recorded for this clone. The chain carries TRBV2 and TRBJ1-4, with 11 bases lining up with TRBD1. V shed 5 bases, J shed 13 bases, and the junction held 15 bases outside the gene matches. Looked up from germline, CDR1 is SNHLY and CDR2 is FYNNEI. The CDR3 extends over 16 amino acids. The CDR3 DNA sequence: TGTGCCAGCAGTTCCCCGAGGACAGGGGGCGAAAGAAGACTGTTTTTT. The encoded protein is CASSSPRTGGERRLFF.

Concerning this clone itself: Other DNA sequences in the sample encode the same CDR3. The chain uses TRBV2 and TRBJ1-1, with 7 bases that match TRBD1. V lost 4 bases and J lost 2; bases outside the gene matches: 1. Germline values: CDR1 SNHLY, CDR2 FYNNEI. The CDR3 length is 13 residues. CDR3 sequence reads: CASSGDRNTEAFF. DNA of the CDR3: TGTGCCAGCAGTGGGGACAGAAACACTGAAGCTTTCTTT.

This clone has more than one count but fewer than ten. The chain couples TRBV5-1 to TRBJ1-1; no clear D. The CDR3 has 14 amino acids. Trimming removed 0 bases from V and 2 bases from J, with 8 bases in between. CDR1 is SGHRS and CDR2 is YFSETQ in the germline V gene. CDR3 DNA sequence: TGCGCCAGCAGCTTGGTCGAGGGAAACACTGAAGCTTTCTTT. Its protein is CASSLVEGNTEAFF.

This sequence joins TRBV7-9 and TRBJ1-1, with TRBD1 as a possible D gene (6 bases). In germline, CDR1 is SEHNR, CDR2 FQNEAQ (reference sequence). The CDR3 loop spans 12 amino acids. V was shortened by 3 bases and J by 6 bases, with 8 bases between the two germline ends. CDR3 residues: CASSFRGAEAFF. CDR3 nucleotide sequence: TGTGCCAGCAGCTTCAGGGGCGCTGAAGCTTTCTTT. The full variable domain, completed using reference TRBV7-9 and TRBJ1-1, is DTGVSQNPRHKITKRGQNVTFRCDPISEHNRLYWYRQTLGQGPEFLTYFQNEAQLEKSRLLSDRFSAERPKGSFSTLEIQRTEQGDSAMYLCASSFRGAEAFFGQGTRLTVV.

The gene calls are TRBV7-2 and TRBJ2-3; 7 bases agree with TRBD2. V was pared by 1 base and J by 2 bases, with 9 bases of the junction left unmatched. The CDR3 runs to 17 residues. Germline CDR1 and CDR2: SGHTA and FQGNSA. CDR3: CASSLGLGGGVTDTQYF. The CDR3 DNA is TGTGCCAGCAGCTTAGGATTGGGGGGGGGAGTCACAGATACGCAGTATTTT.

This clone occurred a few times. The chain joins TRBV27 to TRBJ1-2, with TRBD1 matching over 7 bases. With 5 bases clipped from V and 7 bases from J, the junction kept 7 bases outside the gene matches. There are 13 residues in the CDR3. Germline V gives CDR1 MNHEY, CDR2 SMNVEV (reference sequence). The CDR3 here is CASSVRTGFGYTF. In nucleotides, the CDR3 is TGTGCCAGCAGTGTTAGGACAGGATTTGGCTACACCTTC.

This rearrangement joins TRBV7-9 to TRBJ1-2; no firm D call. The germline V and J ends were trimmed by 7 bases and 6 bases, with 15 bases remaining between them. The germline CDR1 and CDR2 sequences are SEHNR and FQNEAQ (reference sequence). This CDR3 has 13 residues. The CDR3 DNA reads TGTGCCAGCAACCCAGAGGTCGGAGATGGCTACACCTTC. Translation: CASNPEVGDGYTF.

A few counts support this clone. The CDR3 DNA reads TGTGCCAGCAGCTTGCCTAGGGTGGGGGGTCTGAACACTGAAGCTTTCTTT. Protein product: CASSLPRVGGLNTEAFF. The J gene is TRBJ1-1, the V gene TRBV5-6, with a tentative D call TRBD1 (5 bases). Germline V gene data show CDR1 as SGHDT and CDR2 as YYEEEE. The germline V and J ends were trimmed by 1 base and 0 bases, with 16 bases remaining between them. CDR3 length equals 17 residues.

This clone was observed a few times. The J gene is TRBJ1-2, the V gene TRBV2; the D gene is possibly TRBD1 (5 bases). V lost 2 bases and J lost 8, with 18 bases in between. The CDR3 runs 15 residues. Germline V gives CDR1 SNHLY, CDR2 FYNNEI. DNA for the CDR3: TGTGCCAGCAGTGAAACGTCGGACATTCGGTACGGCTACACCTTC. The encoded protein is CASSETSDIRYGYTF.

This clone turned up a few times. V gene TRBV5-6 combines with J gene TRBJ1-6; TRBD1 matches 8 bases. CDR1 SGHDT and CDR2 YYEEEE come from the germline V gene. The V segment lost 3 bases and the J segment 10 bases; nucleotides outside the gene matches: 12. The CDR3 loop spans 16 amino acids. Here the CDR3 reads CASSSRGTGLFSPLHF. CDR3 nucleotides: TGTGCCAGCAGCTCCCGCGGGACAGGTCTTTTCTCACCCCTCCACTTT.

This clone was observed a handful of times. The gene calls are TRBV5-1 and TRBJ2-1; maybe TRBD1 (5 bases). Germline lookup yields CDR1 SGHRS and CDR2 YFSETQ. The CDR3 is 15 amino acids. V shed 0 bases and J shed 2 bases, with 9 bases lying between them. Here the CDR3 DNA reads TGCGCCAGCAGCTTGGAGGTGGGGCCCTACAATGAGCAGTTCTTC. It encodes CASSLEVGPYNEQFF.

This clone turned up a few times. This chain joins TRBV4-3 and TRBJ2-5; 7 bases are a match to TRBD1. This CDR3 comprises 16 residues. The germline V gene has CDR1 LGHNA and CDR2 YSLEER. Unmatched junction bases numbered 9, after V lost 0 bases and J lost 5 bases. Written as DNA, the CDR3 is TGCGCCAGCAGCCAAGATCTAGGGGGCGGATTGGAGACCCAGTACTTC. It translates to CASSQDLGGGLETQYF.

This clone was seen a handful of times. Other DNA sequences in this sample translate to the same CDR3. The chain couples TRBV6-5 to TRBJ1-2; 9 bases match TRBD1. V lost 6 bases and J lost 4; bases outside the gene matches: 3. CDR1 and CDR2 from the germline V gene are MNHEY and SVGAGI. The CDR3 has 13 residues. The CDR3 loop reads CASSQTGGYGYTF. Here the CDR3 DNA reads TGTGCCAGCAGCCAGACAGGGGGCTATGGCTACACCTTC.

This clone occurred a few times. The junction does not match germline at one end; this may be a read error. The chain recombines TRBV15 with TRBJ1-1; a weak D match, TRBD1 (5 bases). Germline V CDR1 and CDR2: LNHNV, YYDKDF (reference sequence). The CDR3 is 17 amino acids. The CDR3 coding sequence is TGTGCCACCAGCGGAGAATGGGGCAGGGCGAGCCGTACTGAAGCTTTCTTT. Translation gives CATSGEWGRASRTEAFF.

The table lists this clone with a few counts. The rearrangement uses TRBV19 and TRBJ2-3; D unclear. CDR1 LNHDA and CDR2 SQIVND come from the germline V gene (reference sequence). This CDR3 contains 14 residues. Trimming shortened V by 1 base and J by 8 bases, and 13 bases separated the two germline ends. CDR3 DNA sequence: TGTGCCAGTAGTATAGGAGGCCTCCTGGGTACGCAGTATTTT. Protein sequence: CASSIGGLLGTQYF.

The table lists this clone with a few counts. The chain is built from TRBV29-1 and TRBJ2-3, with 8 bases identical to TRBD2. Looked up from germline, CDR1 is SQVTM and CDR2 is ANQGSEA. V was pared by 8 bases and J by 3 bases, with 7 bases of the junction left unmatched. This CDR3 has 13 amino acids. This CDR3 reads CSFLRGGTDTQYF. CDR3 coding DNA: TGCAGCTTTTTACGGGGGGGAACAGATACGCAGTATTTT.

The chain couples TRBV25-1 to TRBJ1-1; no clear D. The length of the CDR3 is 12 residues. V lost 6 bases and J 1 base, leaving 6 bases between the germline ends. CDR1 MGHDK and CDR2 SYGVNS come from the germline V gene. The DNA of the CDR3 is TGTGCCAGCAGACAAACGAACACTGAAGCTTTCTTT. This encodes CASRQTNTEAFF.